These 8 T cell receptor beta chains were sequenced from one sample in a study of shared clonotypes between healthy human individuals. Profiled with immunoSEQ multiplex PCR; TCRdb holds only in-frame clones, not every one. The sample contains under 2.5 million clones, just under 95% of which appear only once. The sample comprised naive CD4+ T cells from PBMCs. Described subset: CD45RA+ positively selected. These receptors all come from a man aged 18 to 29 in good health. Some clones in this sample may be carry-over from other donors' samples.

The chain links TRBV7-9 to TRBJ1-2; D call uncertain. Germline V gives CDR1 SEHNR, CDR2 FQNEAQ (reference sequence). CDR3 length equals 17 residues. V was pared by 7 bases and J by 3 bases, with 24 bases between. CDR3 amino acids: CASTSGSAKPTYYGYTF. As DNA, the CDR3 is TGTGCCAGCACCAGTGGGTCAGCCAAACCCACCTACTATGGCTACACCTTC.

The J gene is TRBJ2-2, the V gene TRBV6-1, with 10 bases identical to TRBD2. The J segment lost 2 bases and the V segment lost 10 bases, leaving 4 bases of the junction unmatched. The CDR3 totals 14 residues. Germline V gene sequence: CDR1 MNHNS, CDR2 SASEGT. The CDR3 bases are TGTGCCACGTCTAGCGGGAGAAACACCGGGGAGCTGTTTTTT. It specifies CATSSGRNTGELFF.

V usage is TRBV2 and J usage is TRBJ2-2, with 7 positions matching TRBD1. The CDR3 runs 17 residues. The germline gives CDR1 SNHLY, CDR2 FYNNEI. V shed 2 bases and J 1 base; nucleotides not matched to a gene: 7. The CDR3 region is CASSEKSRTGNTGELFF. DNA for the CDR3: TGTGCCAGCAGTGAAAAAAGTCGGACAGGGAACACCGGGGAGCTGTTTTTT.

The V and J genes are TRBV27 and TRBJ1-5, with 9 nucleotides matching TRBD1. CDR1 and CDR2 (germline): MNHEY, SMNVEV (reference sequence). The trim removed 6 bases at V and 0 bases at J, leaving 15 bases unmatched. The CDR3 covers 19 residues. The CDR3 sequence is CASRIPGQGLLYSNQPQHF. In DNA form, the CDR3 reads TGTGCCAGCAGAATACCGGGACAGGGCCTACTCTATAGCAATCAGCCCCAGCATTTT.

In its sample, this clone was seen once. V and J are TRBV27 and TRBJ2-3; maybe TRBD2 (5 bases). Trimming pared 5 bases from V and 2 bases from J, leaving 17 bases between. This CDR3 is built from 16 residues. Germline values: CDR1 MNHEY, CDR2 SMNVEV (reference sequence). CDR3 sequence reads: CASSALYWGATDTQYF. In nucleotides, the CDR3 is TGTGCCAGCAGTGCTCTCTACTGGGGAGCCACAGATACGCAGTATTTT.

V usage is TRBV6-1 and J usage is TRBJ2-7, with 7 bases fitting TRBD2. The CDR3 is 16 amino acids. Trimming took 2 bases from V and 3 from J; bases not matched to a gene: 10. Germline CDR1 MNHNS, CDR2 SASEGT. This CDR3 is CASSERFAGDSYEQYF. CDR3 coding DNA: TGTGCCAGCAGTGAACGGTTCGCGGGAGATAGCTACGAGCAGTACTTC.

The chain links TRBV7-3 to TRBJ2-1; tentative D call: TRBD2 (6 bases). Germline lookup yields CDR1 SGHTA and CDR2 FQGTGA. The CDR3 totals 15 residues. V was trimmed by 2 bases and J by 0 bases, leaving 8 bases between them. The CDR3 nucleotides read TGTGCCAGCAGCTTATGGCGGGGCTCCTACAATGAGCAGTTCTTC. It yields the protein CASSLWRGSYNEQFF.

The chain employs TRBV7-2 and TRBJ1-3, with a possible D match to TRBD1 (5 bases). Trimming took off 6 bases at V and 1 base at J, with 13 bases between the two ends. Germline V CDR1 and CDR2: SGHTA, FQGNSA. The CDR3 sequence is 15 residues long. CDR3 DNA: TGTGCCAGCAGTCTTTGGCAGGGTTCTGGAAACACCATATATTTT. Its translation is CASSLWQGSGNTIYF.